This T cell receptor beta chain was obtained from a study of identical twins. Via MiXCR, TCRdb re-called the 5' RACE reads, giving one row per CDR3 protein. The sample contains about 340,000 distinct CDR3 sequences, about 9% of which appear only once. The CDR3 spans 11 residues. V lost 1 base to trimming and J lost 10 bases, with 2 bases between them. The germline gives CDR1 SNHLY, CDR2 FYNNEI. The specimen was naive T cells sorted from blood. This clonotype was sampled from a woman between 50 and 59 years old in good health. This chain links TRBV2 with TRBJ1-6; D remains unclear. This chain's CDR3 is CASSEGSPLHF. DNA of the CDR3: TGTGCCAGCAGTGAAGGCTCACCCCTCCACTTT.